The T cell receptor (beta chain) under discussion was sequenced for a study of blood T cell repertoires in COVID-19. CDR3 length equals 16 residues. V lost 2 bases and J lost 9; bases outside the gene matches: 11. Germline V gene lookup returns CDR1 MNHNS and CDR2 SASEGT. How the authors handled the data: Reference gene primer amplification gave estimated nucleated cell counts. Method: immunoSEQ multiplex PCR; TCRdb's copy keeps in-frame clones and lacks some. V and J calls and clone size come straight from that table; D and trimming were deduced from the DNA. The profile shows about 320,000 clones, approximately 88% of them singletons. Clinical history as reported by participants underpinned cohort assignment.

The chain uses TRBV6-1 and TRBJ2-2; TRBD2 agrees at 8 bases. This receptor was taken from a man in his thirties or forties who had recovered from COVID-19. The sequenced sample was PBMCs or T cells enriched from blood (not recorded which). The CDR3 loop reads CASSELPAGASRELFF. The CDR3 nucleotides are TGTGCCAGCAGTGAATTGCCAGCGGGGGCATCACGGGAGCTGTTTTTT.